Listed here are 21 T cell receptor beta chains from one sample, sequenced in a study of blood T cell repertoires in COVID-19. Some clones are missing from TCRdb's copy, which holds only in-frame ones; the method was immunoSEQ multiplex PCR. The sample yields approximately 44,000 clones, 60% to 85% seen once. The source material was peripheral blood. Receptor source: a woman at least 80 years old with acute or convalescent COVID-19.

The chain is built from TRBV7-2 and TRBJ2-3; 10 nucleotides line up with TRBD1. The germline gives CDR1 SGHTA, CDR2 FQGNSA. The length of the CDR3 is 16 residues. V lost 1 base and J lost 5; bases outside the gene matches: 6. The CDR3 loop is CASSLGGTGAGDTQYF. The CDR3 coding sequence is TGTGCCAGCAGCTTAGGTGGGACAGGGGCGGGAGATACGCAGTATTTT.

The chain is built from TRBV27 and TRBJ2-7, with 8 bases aligning to TRBD2. CDR1 MNHEY and CDR2 SMNVEV come from the germline V gene (reference sequence). The CDR3 runs 17 residues. V lost 0 bases, J lost 3 bases, and 10 bases stayed unmatched. The DNA of the CDR3 is TGTGCCAGCAGTTTATCGGGGGGGGTAGCGGGGCTCTACGAGCAGTACTTC. As protein: CASSLSGGVAGLYEQYF.

The chain has TRBV19 and TRBJ2-7, with TRBD1 identical over 10 bases. Germline CDR1 is LNHDA and CDR2 is SQIVND (reference sequence). Losses at the gene ends were 9 bases for V and 5 bases for J; bases not matched to a gene: 4. The CDR3 has 12 amino acids. CDR3 in DNA: TGTGCCAGCCAGGGACAGGGGAACGAGCAGTACTTC. Translated: CASQGQGNEQYF.

The chain carries TRBV18 and TRBJ1-4; TRBD1 aligns across 8 bases. CDR3 length: 16 residues. Germline V gene lookup returns CDR1 KGHSH and CDR2 LQKENI. The trim removed 4 bases at V and 0 bases at J, leaving 4 bases unmatched. CDR3 coding DNA: TGTGCCAGCTCACTCCAGACAGGGGCAACTAATGAAAAACTGTTTTTT. Its protein is CASSLQTGATNEKLFF.

The V call is TRBV30, the J call TRBJ2-3; TRBD2 aligns across 11 bases. Germline-derived CDR1 and CDR2 are GTSNPN and SVGIG (reference sequence). The CDR3 covers 15 residues. V lost 4 bases and J lost 1; bases outside the gene matches: 4. The CDR3 spells CAWTTGLAGTDTQYF. DNA for the CDR3: TGTGCCTGGACTACGGGACTAGCGGGCACAGATACGCAGTATTTT.

The genes are TRBV19 and TRBJ1-4; 10 nucleotides match TRBD1. Looked up from germline, CDR1 is LNHDA and CDR2 is SQIVND (reference sequence). V dropped 10 bases and J dropped 11; count of bases not matched to a gene: 13. This CDR3 contains 14 residues. The CDR3 bases are TGTGCCACCAAACTCCCGGGACAGGGGAGGAAACTGTTTTTT. Protein sequence: CATKLPGQGRKLFF.

The CDR3 loop is CASSEAHRDQETQYF. The CDR3 bases are TGTGCCAGCAGTGAAGCCCACAGGGACCAAGAGACCCAGTACTTC. The gene calls are TRBV2 and TRBJ2-5, with D tentatively TRBD1 (6 bases). This CDR3 is built from 15 residues. Germline V gene data show CDR1 as SNHLY and CDR2 as FYNNEI. Trimming removed 0 bases at V and 0 bases at J, with 8 bases between.

This clone was seen once. The J gene is TRBJ2-1, the V gene TRBV2, with TRBD2 matching 7 bases. The CDR3 is 15 amino acids. V was pared by 3 bases and J by 4 bases, with 6 bases of the junction left unmatched. The germline V gene has CDR1 SNHLY and CDR2 FYNNEI. The CDR3 bases are TGTGCCAGCAGTGATGATAGCGGGCCTTACAATGAGCAGTTCTTC. This gives the protein CASSDDSGPYNEQFF.

The rearrangement joins TRBV29-1 to TRBJ1-2; the D is unclear. This CDR3 is built from 14 residues. Deletions cut 1 base from V and 0 bases from J, with 9 bases between. Germline values: CDR1 SQVTM, CDR2 ANQGSEA. The CDR3: CSVEAGGANYGYTF. Written as DNA, the CDR3 is TGCAGCGTTGAAGCTGGCGGAGCTAACTATGGCTACACCTTC.

Only one count was recorded for this clone. The J gene is TRBJ2-5, the V gene TRBV5-1; the match to TRBD1 covers 7 bases. With V trimmed by 2 bases and J by 1 base, 2 bases remained unmatched. This CDR3 has 14 amino acids. From germline, CDR1 is SGHRS and CDR2 YFSETQ. The CDR3 DNA sequence: TGCGCCAGCAGCTTAGACAGGGTCCAAGAGACCCAGTACTTC. Translation gives CASSLDRVQETQYF.

V usage is TRBV2 and J usage is TRBJ1-5; D possibly corresponds to TRBD1 (5 bases). The germline V and J ends were trimmed by 6 bases and 3 bases, with 15 bases remaining between them. This CDR3 contains 15 residues. Germline V lookup: CDR1 SNHLY, CDR2 FYNNEI. The DNA of the CDR3 is TGTGCCAGCAGGAGGAGGGGCCCAAACAATCAGCCCCAGCATTTT. Protein product: CASRRRGPNNQPQHF. Complete variable domain (other parts from reference TRBV2 and TRBJ1-5): EPEVTQTPSHQVTQMGQEVILRCVPISNHLYFYWYRQILGQKVEFLVSFYNNEISEKSEIFDDQFSVERPDGSNFTLKIRSTKLEDSAMYFCASRRRGPNNQPQHFGDGTRLSIL.

V is TRBV10-1 and J is TRBJ1-5; TRBD1 matches at 7 bases. Germline loops: CDR1 WNHNN, CDR2 SYGVQD (reference sequence). This CDR3 has 13 residues. J gave up 12 bases and V 6 bases, and 11 bases lay outside the gene matches. In nucleotides, the CDR3 is TGCGCCAGCAGCGGGACAGCGGGGGGGTTCCAGCATTTT. Protein: CASSGTAGGFQHF.

CDR3 in amino acids: CASSKGQGVSDTQYF. CDR3 nucleotide sequence: TGCGCCAGCAGTAAGGGACAGGGGGTTTCAGATACGCAGTATTTT. J is TRBJ2-3 and V is TRBV10-1, with TRBD1 matching 11 bases. With 5 bases clipped from V and 4 bases from J, the junction kept 5 bases outside the gene matches. Germline V lookup: CDR1 WNHNN, CDR2 SYGVQD (reference sequence). The CDR3 sequence is 15 residues long.

The sample holds a few counts of this clone. The chain combines TRBV27 with TRBJ1-2; D is undetermined. The ends were cut back, 3 bases at V and 3 bases at J, with 11 bases in the middle. CDR1 is MNHEY, CDR2 SMNVEV, per germline (reference sequence). The CDR3 sequence is 14 residues long. Written as DNA, the CDR3 is TGTGCCAGCAGTTTGGAAGGAGGCGACTATGGCTACACCTTC. Protein sequence: CASSLEGGDYGYTF.

This clone was counted between two and nine times. V and J are TRBV19 and TRBJ2-5, with 12 bases identical to TRBD2. Germline V gives CDR1 LNHDA, CDR2 SQIVND (reference sequence). J was trimmed by 2 bases and V by 3 bases; bases with no gene match: 4. The CDR3 consists of 16 residues. This chain's CDR3 is CASSMRLAGVQETQYF. As DNA, the CDR3 is TGTGCCAGTAGTATGAGACTAGCGGGAGTGCAAGAGACCCAGTACTTC.

This clone was seen a few times. The chain links TRBV7-9 to TRBJ2-1; TRBD1 agrees at 9 bases. V shed 4 bases and J 4 bases; nucleotides not matched to a gene: 5. The CDR3 contains 15 residues. Germline CDR1 reads SEHNR; CDR2 reads FQNEAQ (reference sequence). The CDR3 sequence: CASSSGQGYYNEQFF. The CDR3 DNA is TGTGCCAGCAGCTCGGGACAGGGTTATTACAATGAGCAGTTCTTC.

V usage is TRBV10-3 and J usage is TRBJ2-7, with D possibly being TRBD2 (5 bases). Trimming removed 5 bases at V and 2 bases at J, with 13 bases between. CDR1 and CDR2 from the germline V gene are ENHRY and SYGVKD. The length of the CDR3 is 14 residues. DNA of the CDR3: TGTGCCATCAGTTCCAGGACTGACGCCTACGAGCAGTACTTC. It is translated as CAISSRTDAYEQYF.

The chain combines TRBV6-2 or TRBV6-3 with TRBJ2-5; no definite D call. Deletions cut 0 bases from V and 2 bases from J, with 10 bases between. The CDR3 is made up of 15 amino acids. Germline assignment: CDR1 MNHEY and CDR2 SVGEGT. The CDR3 DNA sequence: TGTGCCAGCAGTTACTCATATAGCCGGCAAGAGACCCAGTACTTC. It yields the protein CASSYSYSRQETQYF.

The chain recombines TRBV5-1 with TRBJ2-1, with D unresolved. V shed 0 bases and J shed 8 bases, with 6 bases lying between them. CDR1 is SGHRS, CDR2 YFSETQ, per germline. The CDR3 covers 12 residues. CDR3 protein: CASSLVVYEQFF. As DNA, the CDR3 is TGCGCCAGCAGCTTGGTCGTCTATGAGCAGTTCTTC. The full variable domain, completed using reference TRBV5-1 and TRBJ2-1, is KAGVTQTPRYLIKTRGQQVTLSCSPISGHRSVSWYQQTPGQGLQFLFEYFSETQRNKGNFPGRFSGRQFSNSRSEMNVSTLELGDSALYLCASSLVVYEQFFGPGTRLTVL.

The V gene is TRBV3-1 (or the pseudogene TRBV3-2), the J gene TRBJ2-2; weak D call: TRBD2 (5 bases). The CDR3 is made up of 15 amino acids. V was cut by 1 base and J by 11 bases, with 17 bases left in between. CDR1 and CDR2 from the germline V gene are LGHDT and YNNKEL (reference sequence). CDR3 sequence reads: CASSQGPGISLELFF. The CDR3 nucleotides are TGTGCCAGCAGCCAAGGTCCCGGGATATCCCTTGAGCTGTTTTTT.

This clone was seen only a few times. V usage is TRBV9 and J usage is TRBJ1-6; D is perhaps TRBD1 (5 bases). Trimming removed 3 bases at V and 7 bases at J, with 11 bases between. The CDR3 extends over 14 amino acids. Germline V gene lookup returns CDR1 SGDLS and CDR2 YYNGEE. CDR3 in amino acids: CASSAGLWNSPLHF. CDR3 in DNA: TGTGCCAGCAGCGCGGGACTTTGGAATTCACCCCTCCACTTT.